This TCR beta chain emerged from a study of CD4 T cells in relation to SARS-CoV-2 and coronaviruses. About the research overall: Negative control cultures got HIV-1 Nef peptides or no peptide. Study results and limitations: No crossreactivity against non-spike viral proteins was tested here. Samples before the pandemic and after infection were not matched within any donor.

The germline V and J ends were trimmed by 9 bases and 8 bases, with 14 bases remaining between them. The CDR3 loop spans 13 amino acids. Germline V gene sequence: CDR1 MNHEY, CDR2 SVGAGI. A word on this clone: Its antigen remains unidentified.

Measured with immunoSEQ multiplex PCR; TCRdb has only the in-frame clones, and not every one. The data show roughly 14,000 clones, with roughly four fifths seen just once and roughly a quarter held by the top ten. The unexposed donors gave CD4+ T cells in about 2010-2019, prior to COVID-19. After approximately 10 days of culture, CD4+ T cells were isolated. The genes are TRBV6-5 and TRBJ1-6; D is perhaps TRBD1 (6 bases). The source of this sequence is a human donor in good health. The sample taken for sequencing was CD4+ T cells from PBMCs, cultured in vitro. The CDR3 loop is CASSPSGDSPLHF. CDR3 DNA: TGTGCCAGTTCCCCTTCAGGGGATTCACCCCTCCACTTT.